This TCR beta chain was captured in a study of identical twins. Regarding the study as a whole: In drawing conclusions, the study used cross-sectional statistical analysis and did not follow the same donors. Twin pairs had excess sharing that was weaker in beta out-of-frame sequences. Models predicted less out-of-frame TCR alpha sharing in monozygotic twins than was found.

This CDR3 is 17 amino acids long. The germline V gene encodes CDR1 SGHRS and CDR2 YFSETQ. The V end lost 0 bases, the J end lost 0 bases, and 10 bases lay between the germline ends. Remarks on this clonotype: What it binds is not known.

Template switching (which added a universal primer site) was used, and cDNA carried unique molecular identifiers. MiXCR, run by TCRdb on the 5' RACE reads, gives a single entry per CDR3 protein. The table records approximately 700,000 distinct CDR3 sequences, 5.5% to 6.5% of them present only once. Material for sequencing was naive T cells sorted from blood. The receptor was derived from a man between 18 and 29 years old in good health. V and J are TRBV5-1 and TRBJ2-6; a possible D gene is TRBD1 (5 bases). CDR3 sequence: CASSLAGRASGANVLTF. The CDR3 coding sequence is TGCGCCAGCAGCTTGGCCGGCAGGGCCTCTGGGGCCAACGTCCTGACTTTC.